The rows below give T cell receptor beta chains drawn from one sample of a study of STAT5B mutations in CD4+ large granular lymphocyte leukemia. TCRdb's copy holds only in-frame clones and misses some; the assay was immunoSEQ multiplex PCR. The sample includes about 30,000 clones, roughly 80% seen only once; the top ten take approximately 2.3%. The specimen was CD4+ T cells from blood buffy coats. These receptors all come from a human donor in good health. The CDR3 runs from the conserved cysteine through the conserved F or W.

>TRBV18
CASSPSSLNNQPQHF
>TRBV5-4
CASSSIRANNQPQHF
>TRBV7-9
CASSLVGTVGTEAFF
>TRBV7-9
CASRGQENIQYF
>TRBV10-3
CAISQASESYEQYF
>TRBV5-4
CASSSDGQPNQPQHF
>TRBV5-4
CASSYRGGTSGRTDTQYF
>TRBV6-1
CASRIIGLTGEQYF
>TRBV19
CASRVQGGNTEAFF
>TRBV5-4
CASSWTASTDTQYF
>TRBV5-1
CASSSGPQETQYF
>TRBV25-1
CASSESAGTNEKLFF
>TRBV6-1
CASSEGIGLYEQYF
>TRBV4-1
CASSQEGQGISGANVLTF
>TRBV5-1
CASSFPTGTEAFF
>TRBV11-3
CASSPAGRGDNEQFF
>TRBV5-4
CASSSYTGPQETQYF
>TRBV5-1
CASSLDNSPLHF
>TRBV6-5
CASSYGSLAPNEKLFF
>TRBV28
CASRRDRDYEQYF
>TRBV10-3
CAISADLWGGYTF
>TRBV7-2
CASSLRWGAGTEAFF
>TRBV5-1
CASSIRLDTGELFF
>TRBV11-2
CASSPVAGGYSGNTIYF